This T cell receptor beta chain emerged from a study of blood T cell repertoires in COVID-19. About the research overall: Material from acute and convalescent COVID-19 was sourced from the United States, Italy and Spain. PBMCs, B-cell-depleted T cells, or T cells provided the cDNA or gDNA that made up the material.

The table came from immunoSEQ multiplex PCR; TCRdb's copy has only in-frame clones and leaves some out. The sample gives tens of thousands of clones, about 77% of which show up once; roughly 28% is in the top ten. V was trimmed by 0 bases and J by 4 bases, leaving 7 bases between them. The CDR3 is made up of 13 amino acids. The germline gives CDR1 SEHNR, CDR2 FQNEAQ (reference sequence). The source material was peripheral blood. This clonotype was obtained from a woman in her sixties or seventies with acute or convalescent COVID-19. The V and J genes are TRBV7-9 and TRBJ2-7; D uncertain. CDR3 residues: CASSLAAGYEQYF. The CDR3 DNA follows: TGTGCCAGCAGCTTAGCGGCAGGATACGAGCAGTACTTC. Supplemented by reference TRBV7-9 and TRBJ2-7, the full variable domain reads DTGVSQNPRHKITKRGQNVTFRCDPISEHNRLYWYRQTLGQGPEFLTYFQNEAQLEKSRLLSDRFSAERPKGSFSTLEIQRTEQGDSAMYLCASSLAAGYEQYFGPGTRLTVT.